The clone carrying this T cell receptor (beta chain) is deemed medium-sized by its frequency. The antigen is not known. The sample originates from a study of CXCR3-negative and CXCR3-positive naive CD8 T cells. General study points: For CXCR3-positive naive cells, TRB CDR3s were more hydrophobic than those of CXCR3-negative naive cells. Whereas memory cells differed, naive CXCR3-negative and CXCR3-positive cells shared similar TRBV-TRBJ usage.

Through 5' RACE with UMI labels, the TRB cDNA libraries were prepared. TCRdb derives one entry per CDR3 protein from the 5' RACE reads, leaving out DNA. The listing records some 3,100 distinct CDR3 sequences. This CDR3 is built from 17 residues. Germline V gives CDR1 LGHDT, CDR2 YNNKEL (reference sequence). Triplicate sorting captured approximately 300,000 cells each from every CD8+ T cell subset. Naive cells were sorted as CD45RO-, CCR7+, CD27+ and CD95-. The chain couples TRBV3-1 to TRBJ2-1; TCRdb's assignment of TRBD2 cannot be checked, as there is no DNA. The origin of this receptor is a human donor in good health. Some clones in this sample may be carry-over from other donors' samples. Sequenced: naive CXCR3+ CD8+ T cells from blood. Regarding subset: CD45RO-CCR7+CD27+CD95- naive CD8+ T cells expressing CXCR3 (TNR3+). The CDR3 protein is CASSQNRPSAINNEQFF.